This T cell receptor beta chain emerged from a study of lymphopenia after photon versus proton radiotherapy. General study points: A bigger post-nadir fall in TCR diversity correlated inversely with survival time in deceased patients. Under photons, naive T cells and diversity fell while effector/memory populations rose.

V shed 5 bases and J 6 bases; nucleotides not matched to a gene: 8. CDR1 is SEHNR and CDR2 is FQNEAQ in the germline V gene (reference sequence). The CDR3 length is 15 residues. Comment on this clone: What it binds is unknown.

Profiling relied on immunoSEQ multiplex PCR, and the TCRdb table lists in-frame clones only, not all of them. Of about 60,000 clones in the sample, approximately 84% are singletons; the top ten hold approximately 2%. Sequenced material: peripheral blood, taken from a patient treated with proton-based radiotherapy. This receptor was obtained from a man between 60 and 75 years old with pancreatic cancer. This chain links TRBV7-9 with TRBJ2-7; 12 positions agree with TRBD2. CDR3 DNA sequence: TGTGCCAGCAGCATGACTAGCGGGAGTTCGGCCGAGCAGTACTTC. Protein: CASSMTSGSSAEQYF.